The clone carrying this T cell receptor beta chain occurred a few times. All of the isolated RNA was reverse transcribed, so expressed TCRB transcripts were sequenced. Profiling relied on immunoSEQ multiplex PCR, and the TCRdb table lists in-frame clones only, not all of them. The sample consists of 860,000 or so clones, 15% to 20% of them appearing once. The data are from a study of beta chain features in type 1 diabetes. V lost 6 bases to trimming and J lost 3 bases; unmatched junction nucleotides: 1. This CDR3 contains 13 residues. CDR1 and CDR2 from the germline V gene are MNHNS and SASEGT. Sequencing was done on a sample of naive CD4+ T cells from blood. This sequence originates from a young woman in good health. The chain uses TRBV6-1 and TRBJ2-7, with 11 bases matching TRBD2. CDR3 DNA: TGTGCCAGCAGGACTAGCGGGATCTACGAGCAGTACTTC. It encodes CASRTSGIYEQYF.